This T cell receptor (beta chain) was captured by sequencing in a study of human T cells and chemical hapten exposure. In TCRdb, the RACE reads were re-called with MiXCR into one record per CDR3 protein. The repertoire holds 150,000 to 200,000 distinct CDR3 sequences, with roughly 15% as singletons. Time point reported: patch test 1, 2 weeks after DPC sensitization. Indicated treatment: therapeutic diphenylcyclopropenone sensitization with weekly scalp DPC. This clonotype was recorded at least ten times. Trimming removed 3 bases from V and 6 bases from J, with 6 bases in between. This CDR3 is 12 amino acids long. Germline CDR1 DFQATT, CDR2 SNEGSKA (reference sequence).

The material sequenced was whole blood, taken in connection with sensitization to the hapten diphenylcyclopropenone (DPC). The TCR originated in a woman between 25 and 40 years old with alopecia areata. Some clones in this sample may be carry-over from other donors' samples. The chain recombines TRBV20-1 with TRBJ1-6; tentative D call: TRBD1 (5 bases). CDR3 amino acids: CSARRGNSPLHF. CDR3 coding DNA: TGCAGTGCTAGGAGGGGTAATTCACCCCTCCACTTT.